This TCR beta chain emerged from a study of blood T cell repertoires in COVID-19. Across the whole study: Italy, Spain and the United States were the sources of the convalescent and acute COVID-19 samples.

V was shortened by 3 bases and J by 7 bases, with 13 bases between the two germline ends. Germline V gives CDR1 SGHAT, CDR2 FQDESV (reference sequence). The CDR3 covers 13 residues. As handled by the study authors: Cell counts per sample came from amplifying reference gene primers. Produced via immunoSEQ multiplex PCR; TCRdb's table is partial and in-frame only. V and J calls and clone size come straight from that table; D and trimming were deduced from the DNA. The profile shows tens of thousands of clones, around nine tenths of them singletons. The TCR originated in a man aged 65-85 years with acute or convalescent COVID-19. The sequencing sample was made of peripheral blood. The chain carries TRBV11-1 and TRBJ2-7; D ambiguous. CDR3 protein: CASSFSRRREQYF. CDR3 coding DNA: TGTGCCAGCAGCTTTAGCCGAAGGCGGGAGCAGTACTTC.